The 19 T cell receptor beta chains below come from one sample, sequenced in a study of vaccination and CD4 T cells after COVID-19. Their specific antigens are unknown. The treatment denotes: roughly 11-day PBMC culture with coronavirus spike peptide pools or control peptides (ViraFEST assay). The Oncomine TCR Beta short-read assay was applied to DNA of cultured CD4+ T cells. TCRdb passed the PCR reads through MiXCR, listing each CDR3 protein once. The table lists about 12,000 distinct CDR3 sequences, just over 20% of them singletons, with 13% in the top ten. The sequencing used CD4+ T cells from blood, cultured in vitro, collected before SARS-CoV-2 vaccination. These receptors were taken from a human donor who received a COVID-19 vaccine.

Only a few counts were recorded for this clonotype. V usage is TRBV23-1 and J usage is TRBJ1-5, with D possibly being TRBD1 (5 bases). TRBV23-1 is noted as an ORF with a role that remains uncertain. Trimming shortened V by 8 bases and J by 3 bases, and 17 bases separated the two germline ends. This CDR3 region has 15 residues. The CDR3 protein is CASVPGLSPNQPQHF. In DNA, the CDR3 is TGCGCCAGCGTTCCGGGGCTCTCCCCCAATCAGCCCCAGCATTTT.

This clonotype was observed once. The chain is built from TRBV5-5 and TRBJ2-1; 11 nucleotides match TRBD2. There are 18 residues in the CDR3. CDR1 and CDR2 (germline): SGHKS, YYEKEE (reference sequence). V trimming: 2 bases; J trimming: 0 bases; junction bases outside the gene matches: 7. CDR3 region: CASSFITSGGLSYNEQFF. The CDR3 coding sequence is TGTGCCAGCAGCTTTATAACTAGCGGGGGACTCTCCTACAATGAGCAGTTCTTC.

The chain couples TRBV5-1 to TRBJ2-2; possible D gene TRBD1, 5 bases. The CDR3 covers 15 residues. From germline, CDR1 is SGHRS and CDR2 YFSETQ. Trimming left V 0 bases short and J 6 bases short, with 12 bases between. DNA of the CDR3: TGCGCCAGCAGCTTGGTCAGGGAAGTATCCGGGGAGCTGTTTTTT. Protein product: CASSLVREVSGELFF.

This chain uses TRBV6-1 with TRBJ1-5; D is ambiguous. Trimming left V 6 bases short and J 0 bases short, with 12 bases between. Per germline, CDR1 MNHNS and CDR2 SASEGT. CDR3 length: 15 amino acids. The CDR3 bases are TGTGCCAGCAGAGGACGGACTTATAGCAATCAGCCCCAGCATTTT. Its translation is CASRGRTYSNQPQHF.

The table lists this clonotype with a few counts. V usage is TRBV7-6 and J usage is TRBJ2-5, with 11 bases fitting TRBD2. V shed 2 bases and J 6 bases; nucleotides not matched to a gene: 14. From germline, CDR1 is SGHVS and CDR2 FNYEAQ. The CDR3 spans 18 residues. The CDR3 nucleotides read TGTGCCAGCAGCTTACCGGGTAGCGGGGGGGCTATCCGACAGACCCAGTACTTC. This gives the protein CASSLPGSGGAIRQTQYF.

The chain employs TRBV2 and TRBJ1-2; tentatively, D is TRBD1 (5 bases). The germline V and J ends were trimmed by 7 bases and 6 bases, with 15 bases remaining between them. The germline V gene has CDR1 SNHLY and CDR2 FYNNEI. This CDR3 is built from 13 residues. CDR3 sequence reads: CASIRDRSHGYTF. The CDR3 DNA is TGTGCCAGCATCAGAGACAGATCCCATGGCTACACCTTC.

This chain connects TRBV5-1 to TRBJ1-5, with 9 nucleotides matching TRBD1. Germline V gives CDR1 SGHRS, CDR2 YFSETQ. This CDR3 has 14 residues. V was clipped by 6 bases and J by 1 base; unmatched bases: 2. CDR3 protein: CASTDRGSNQPQHF. CDR3 nucleotide sequence: TGCGCCAGCACGGACAGGGGAAGCAATCAGCCCCAGCATTTT.

This chain joins TRBV5-1 and TRBJ2-1; 9 bases map to TRBD2. V lost 3 bases to trimming and J lost 6 bases; unmatched junction nucleotides: 7. This CDR3 spans 15 amino acids. Germline CDR1 reads SGHRS; CDR2 reads YFSETQ. CDR3 loop: CASSSGLARPNEQFF. As DNA, the CDR3 is TGCGCCAGCAGCTCAGGACTAGCGCGGCCCAATGAGCAGTTCTTC.

This chain connects TRBV20-1 to TRBJ1-5; D is possibly TRBD1 (6 bases). V shed 5 bases and J shed 0 bases, with 11 bases lying between them. This CDR3 is 14 amino acids long. CDR1 and CDR2 (germline): DFQATT, SNEGSKA (reference sequence). The CDR3, as DNA: TGCAGTGCTGCCGGACAGAATAGCAATCAGCCCCAGCATTTT. Amino acid sequence: CSAAGQNSNQPQHF.

This clonotype appeared a few times. The rearrangement joins TRBV5-4 to TRBJ2-5; 9 bases align to TRBD2. This CDR3 spans 16 amino acids. Germline V gene sequence: CDR1 SGHNT, CDR2 YYREEE (reference sequence). Trimming cost V 4 bases and J 5 bases; bases outside gene matches: 12. In DNA, the CDR3 is TGTGCCAGCAGCCGGAGAAGCGGGGGGAATAGGGAGACCCAGTACTTC. Translated: CASSRRSGGNRETQYF.

This clonotype was found a few times. The chain is built from TRBV5-4 and TRBJ2-7, with 9 bases fitting TRBD1. CDR1 is SGHNT, CDR2 YYREEE, per germline (reference sequence). The V segment lost 4 bases and the J segment 6 bases; nucleotides outside the gene matches: 11. CDR3 size: 15 residues. For the CDR3, the DNA is TGTGCCAGCAGCCTAAACCGGGACAGGGAACGCGAGCAGTACTTC. It yields the protein CASSLNRDREREQYF.

This clonotype was seen a handful of times. CDR3 amino acids: CASSFLRRTEAFF. In DNA form, the CDR3 reads TGTGCCAGCAGTTTCCTGAGGAGGACTGAAGCTTTCTTT. This chain connects TRBV12-3 or TRBV12-4 to TRBJ1-1; unclear D gene. This CDR3 is built from 13 residues. Between the trimmed V and J ends, which lost 3 bases and 5 bases, there was a span of 10 bases.

This chain uses TRBV7-2 with TRBJ2-1, with 9 bases that match TRBD2. The CDR3 is 15 residues long. Looked up from germline, CDR1 is SGHTA and CDR2 is FQGNSA. V shed 5 bases, J shed 2 bases, and the junction held 4 bases outside the gene matches. CDR3 amino acids: CASSPGTSPYNEQFF. CDR3 DNA sequence: TGTGCCAGCAGCCCCGGGACTAGCCCCTACAATGAGCAGTTCTTC.

In its sample, this clonotype is medium-sized. The chain is built from TRBV20-1 and TRBJ2-3; possibly TRBD1 for D (7 bases). V lost 1 base, J lost 2 bases, and 16 bases lay in between. The CDR3 contains 16 residues. Germline CDR1 DFQATT, CDR2 SNEGSKA (reference sequence). DNA of the CDR3: TGCAGTGCTAGAGTTAGCGGCAGGGGGTACACAGATACGCAGTATTTT. Translated, it gives CSARVSGRGYTDTQYF.

The chain joins TRBV5-6 to TRBJ2-3, with D tentatively TRBD1 or TRBD2 (6 bases each). There are 15 residues in the CDR3. The germline gives CDR1 SGHDT, CDR2 YYEEEE. Trimming pared 0 bases from V and 1 base from J, leaving 9 bases between. This CDR3 reads CASSLAGAGTDTQYF. CDR3 in DNA: TGTGCCAGCAGCTTGGCGGGGGCAGGCACAGATACGCAGTATTTT.

This chain connects TRBV12-3 or TRBV12-4 to TRBJ1-6; no clear D gene. This CDR3 region has 14 residues. Between the trimmed V and J ends, which lost 6 bases and 4 bases, there was a span of 10 bases. The CDR3 nucleotides are TGTGCCAGCAGCTCCCCCGGTTATAATTCACCCCTCCACTTT. Its protein is CASSSPGYNSPLHF.

This chain connects TRBV19 to TRBJ2-1, with D possibly being TRBD2 (5 bases). This CDR3 is 13 amino acids long. Germline CDR1 reads LNHDA; CDR2 reads SQIVND (reference sequence). Trimming stripped 5 bases from V and 7 bases from J, with 12 bases between. CDR3 protein: CASSPGYANEQFF. The CDR3 DNA is TGTGCCAGTAGTCCGGGGTATGCGAATGAGCAGTTCTTC.

The rearrangement uses TRBV12-5 and TRBJ1-1, with unresolved D. Per the germline V gene, CDR1 is LGHNT and CDR2 is FRNRAP. This CDR3 comprises 13 residues. Trimming left V 5 bases short and J 2 bases short, with 9 bases between. DNA for the CDR3: TGTGCTAGTGGTCTAGACGTAAACACTGAAGCTTTCTTT. This translates into CASGLDVNTEAFF.

This clonotype showed up just a few times. The V call is TRBV7-7, the J call TRBJ2-5, with 13 bases fitting TRBD2. Trimming took 6 bases from V and 9 from J; bases not matched to a gene: 10. The CDR3 has 15 amino acids. Germline loops: CDR1 SSHAT, CDR2 FNYEAQ (reference sequence). The chain's CDR3 is CASSSTSGGPSAQYF. The DNA of the CDR3 is TGTGCCAGCAGTTCGACTAGCGGGGGGCCCTCGGCCCAGTACTTC.